This T cell receptor (beta chain) was recovered during a study of vaccination effects on CD4 cells after COVID-19. Points on this clone: The antigen remains unidentified.

Sequencing followed a ViraFEST assay step that expanded antigen-specific CD4+ T cells with viral peptide pools. Culture proceeded for 10 days, and CD4+ T cells were then isolated. Germline V gene data show CDR1 as MNHEY and CDR2 as SVGEGT. The CDR3 has 16 amino acids. The V gene lost 4 bases and the J gene lost 2 bases, with 14 bases spanning the gap. Using immunoSEQ multiplex PCR, the repertoire was profiled, and TCRdb retains in-frame clones only, with some absent. This sample has under 65,000 clones, with 75% to 90% found just once. The input for sequencing was CD4+ T cells from PBMCs cultured with HCoV-229E spike peptides, taken before COVID-19 vaccination. The sequence was obtained from a human donor who received a COVID-19 vaccine. This chain links TRBV6-2 or TRBV6-3 with TRBJ2-2; D possibly corresponds to TRBD1 (5 bases). DNA for the CDR3: TGTGCCAGCAGTTCCTATGGGGCGATAAACACCGGGGAGCTGTTTTTT. It codes for CASSSYGAINTGELFF.